A single sample gave rise to the 27 T cell receptor beta chains below, sequenced in a study of low-dose radiotherapy and immunotherapy resistance in tumors. Documented time point: before trial treatment. Gene-specific TRAV and TRBV primers were used for first-strand cDNA, covering alpha and beta chains. It was with a constant-region primer and a V-primer adapter that TCRs were amplified over 20 PCR cycles. TCRdb recomputed calls from the reads with MiXCR, one row per CDR3 protein. The sample holds 65,000 to 95,000 distinct CDR3 sequences, 15% to 20% seen once. Specimen: PBMCs, collected before treatment. These receptor sequences come from a male donor with prostate cancer.

As for this clonotype: This likely reflects a read error, since a far larger clone is one base away. CDR3 region: CASSNRGNEQYF. DNA for the CDR3: TGTGCCAGCAGCAACAGGGGGAATGAGCAGTACTTC. V is TRBV21-1 and J is TRBJ2-7; the table assigns TRBD1, which was not confirmed against the DNA. TRBV21-1 represents a pseudogene. This CDR3 region has 12 residues.

The table lists this clonotype with many counts. The chain uses TRBV20-1 and TRBJ1-4; D is possibly TRBD1 (5 bases). Germline CDR1 reads DFQATT; CDR2 reads SNEGSKA (reference sequence). The CDR3 contains 19 residues. The V and J ends lost 6 bases and 1 base respectively, with 27 bases between them. CDR3 coding DNA: TGCAGTGCGCTCTCGGAGGGGTCAGAAAACACAATAACTAATGAAAAACTGTTTTTT. Translated, it gives CSALSEGSENTITNEKLFF.

The table lists this clonotype with many counts. V and J are TRBV11-2 and TRBJ1-3; D unresolved. Trimming took off 5 bases at V and 0 bases at J, with 14 bases between the two ends. The CDR3 consists of 16 residues. The V gene's germline CDR1 is SGHAT and CDR2 FQNNGV. CDR3 in DNA: TGTGCCAGCAGCCCCCGGTTCCGGGGCTCTGGAAACACCATATATTTT. Translation: CASSPRFRGSGNTIYF.

This clonotype has at least ten counts. The genes are TRBV7-2 and TRBJ1-2; D gene ambiguous. The length of the CDR3 is 15 residues. CDR1 and CDR2 (germline): SGHTA, FQGNSA. With 4 bases removed from V and 1 base from J, the gap between germline ends came to 13 bases. CDR3 DNA sequence: TGTGCCAGCAGCTCCCGCCCGGGCGGTAACTATGGCTACACCTTC. This translates into CASSSRPGGNYGYTF.

With respect to this clonotype: A far larger clone is a single base away, which makes a read error likely. The V call is TRBV6-8, the J call TRBJ1-1; D gene unclear. The CDR3 totals 14 residues. Per germline, CDR1 MNHGY and CDR2 SAAAGT. As DNA, the CDR3 is TGTGCCAGCGGGGTTCACCCAATGAACACTGAAGATTTCTTT. Residues: CASGVHPMNTEDFF.

This clonotype was seen at least ten times. The chain has TRBV30 and TRBJ2-6; D may be TRBD2 (5 bases). The ends were cut back, 2 bases at V and 0 bases at J, with 17 bases in the middle. Germline V lookup: CDR1 GTSNPN, CDR2 SVGIG (reference sequence). The CDR3 has 18 residues. The CDR3 loop is CAWSSFRGPASGANVLTF. In DNA form, the CDR3 reads TGTGCCTGGAGTTCTTTTCGAGGGCCCGCCTCTGGGGCCAACGTCCTGACTTTC.

Turning to this clonotype: A read error likely explains this, since a far larger clone differs by one base. The chain joins TRBV28 to TRBJ2-7, with TRBD2 identical over 7 bases. Germline V CDR1 and CDR2: MDHEN, SYDVKM. This CDR3 is built from 15 residues. J gave up 7 bases and V 3 bases, and 12 bases lay outside the gene matches. CDR3 amino acids: CASSLALASYNEQYF. DNA for the CDR3: TGTGCCAGCAGTTTGGCACTAGCGTCGTACAATGAGCAGTACTTC.

This clonotype was detected only once. In DNA form, the CDR3 reads TGTGCCAGCAGCTTGGTGTCAGGGCGGTCCTACGAGCAGTACTTC. Amino acid sequence: CASSLVSGRSYEQYF. The chain uses TRBV5-6 and TRBJ2-7, with D possibly matching TRBD1 (5 bases). Trimming left V 0 bases short and J 1 base short, with 11 bases between. There are 15 residues in the CDR3. Germline CDR1 reads SGHDT; CDR2 reads YYEEEE.

This clonotype was picked up one time. This likely reflects a read error, since a far larger clone is one base away. The chain links TRBV6-6 to TRBJ2-5; D unclear. CDR3 length: 12 residues. Trimming stripped 6 bases from V and 10 bases from J, with 15 bases between. The germline V gene encodes CDR1 MNHNY and CDR2 SVGAGI (reference sequence). Here the CDR3 DNA reads TGTGCCAGCAGCCAAGATGTTAAGATCCAGTACTTC. Translating it yields CASSQDVKIQYF.

This clonotype was recorded many times. The chain links TRBV19 to TRBJ2-2; weak D call: TRBD1 (5 bases). CDR1 is LNHDA and CDR2 is SQIVND in the germline V gene (reference sequence). This CDR3 spans 15 amino acids. The germline V and J ends were trimmed by 5 bases and 0 bases, with 10 bases remaining between them. Here the CDR3 DNA reads TGTGCCAGTAGTGCAGGGCGTTCGAACACCGGGGAGCTGTTTTTT. This translates into CASSAGRSNTGELFF.

A word on this clonotype: With only one base between it and a far larger clone, this is likely a read error. This chain uses TRBV6-1 with TRBJ1-2; 7 bases line up with TRBD1. The CDR3 covers 15 residues. CDR1 and CDR2 (germline): MNHNS, SASEGT. CDR3 sequence (DNA): TGTACCAGCAGTTACGCTACAGGGGTTAACTATGGCTACACCTTC. Protein: CTSSYATGVNYGYTF.

This clonotype came up many times. V and J are TRBV3-1 and TRBJ1-3, with D unresolved. Trimming took 6 bases from V and 8 from J, leaving 20 bases between them. This CDR3 contains 15 residues. Germline V gene data show CDR1 as LGHDT and CDR2 as YNNKEL (reference sequence). The CDR3 DNA sequence: TGTGCCAGCAGATCGAGTTATTTCTCGGCGGACACCATATATTTT. Protein sequence: CASRSSYFSADTIYF.

This clonotype has ten or more counts. J is TRBJ1-2 and V is TRBV5-1; TRBD1 might be the D (5 bases). Germline V gene data show CDR1 as SGHRS and CDR2 as YFSETQ. The ends were cut back, 0 bases at V and 2 bases at J, with 17 bases in the middle. The CDR3 extends over 17 amino acids. CDR3 bases: TGCGCCAGCAGCTTGGACCCGGTCCAGGGAACAAACTATGGCTACACCTTC. This gives the protein CASSLDPVQGTNYGYTF.

As to this clonotype: A read error likely explains this, since a far larger clone differs by one base. V gene TRBV15 combines with J gene TRBJ2-4; 8 nucleotides align to TRBD2. Germline assignment: CDR1 LNHNV and CDR2 YYDKDF (reference sequence). V lost 1 base, J lost 13 bases, and 12 bases stayed unmatched. There are 15 residues in the CDR3. The CDR3 region is CATSRAFREGNEQYF. In DNA, the CDR3 is TGTGCCACCAGCAGAGCTTTCCGGGAGGGGAATGAGCAGTACTTC.

For this clonotype: A far bigger clonotype differs at one base, so this is likely a read error. The chain has TRBV7-2 and TRBJ2-5, with D perhaps matching TRBD1 (6 bases). This CDR3 contains 14 residues. Between the trimmed V and J ends, which lost 4 bases and 11 bases, there was a span of 20 bases. The germline CDR1 and CDR2 sequences are SGHTA and FQGNSA. CDR3 sequence (DNA): TGTGCCAGCAGCTACAACAGGGTAAACAATGAGCAGTACTTC. It codes for CASSYNRVNNEQYF. The full variable domain, with the rest looked up from reference TRBV7-2 and TRBJ2-5, is GAGVSQSPSNKVTEKGKDVELRCDPISGHTALYWYRQSLGQGLEFLIYFQGNSAPDKSGLPSDRFSAERTGGSVSTLTIQRTQQEDSAVYLCASSYNRVNNEQYFGPGTRLLVL.

This chain links TRBV12-3 or TRBV12-4 with TRBJ1-1; D gene unclear. This CDR3 is 13 amino acids long. The V and J ends lost 2 bases and 3 bases respectively, with 7 bases between them. The CDR3 reads CASSLKVYTEAFF. The CDR3 bases are TGTGCCAGCAGTTTAAAGGTGTACACTGAAGCTTTCTTT.

A remark on this clonotype: One junction end disagrees with the germline gene, perhaps due to a read error. V gene TRBV9 combines with J gene TRBJ2-3, with 9 bases matching TRBD1. The CDR3 extends over 15 amino acids. The V gene's germline CDR1 is SGDLS and CDR2 YYNGEE. CDR3 nucleotides: TGTGCCAGCAGCTCCGGACAGGGGACTTGGGGTACGCGGTATTTT. Protein: CASSSGQGTWGTRYF.

This clonotype was counted at least ten times. The gene calls are TRBV12-3 or TRBV12-4 and TRBJ2-7; D uncertain. Trimming took off 5 bases at V and 5 bases at J, with 16 bases between the two ends. The CDR3 covers 14 residues. CDR3 sequence reads: CASSVAGMTHEQYF. The CDR3, as DNA: TGTGCCAGCAGTGTGGCCGGTATGACCCACGAGCAGTACTTC.

The chain employs TRBV6-2 or TRBV6-3 and TRBJ1-1; TRBD1 matches at 7 bases. J lost 5 bases, V lost 5 bases, and 5 bases had no gene match. The germline V gene has CDR1 MNHEY and CDR2 SVGEGT. The CDR3 loop spans 13 amino acids. This chain's CDR3 is CASSRGLGTEAFF. Written as DNA, the CDR3 is TGTGCCAGCAGTAGGGGGCTGGGGACTGAAGCTTTCTTT.

This clonotype was recorded at least ten times. The chain recombines TRBV7-3 with TRBJ2-1; D is uncertain. There are 13 residues in the CDR3. Between the trimmed V and J ends, which lost 0 bases and 5 bases, there was a span of 5 bases. Germline CDR1 SGHTA, CDR2 FQGTGA. The CDR3 DNA reads TGTGCCAGCAGCTTAACGGCGGACAATGAGCAGTTCTTC. Its translation is CASSLTADNEQFF.

This clonotype was recorded at least ten times. J is TRBJ2-1 and V is TRBV7-6, with 7 positions matching TRBD1. Looked up from germline, CDR1 is SGHVS and CDR2 is FNYEAQ. This CDR3 spans 15 amino acids. V lost 5 bases, J lost 5 bases, and 9 bases stayed unmatched. CDR3 sequence: CASSPGDRANNEQFF. The CDR3 DNA reads as TGTGCCAGCAGCCCCGGGGACAGAGCAAACAATGAGCAGTTCTTC.

In its sample, this clonotype was seen many times. V usage is TRBV7-9 and J usage is TRBJ2-1; 9 bases are shared with TRBD2. V lost 4 bases to trimming and J lost 4 bases; unmatched junction nucleotides: 11. Per germline, CDR1 SEHNR and CDR2 FQNEAQ (reference sequence). The CDR3 totals 17 residues. Here the CDR3 reads CASSSPPAGGSYNEQFF. As DNA, the CDR3 is TGTGCCAGCAGCTCGCCCCCGGCGGGGGGGAGTTACAATGAGCAGTTCTTC.

The chain joins TRBV5-1 to TRBJ1-1; TRBD1 aligns across 7 bases. Per germline, CDR1 SGHRS and CDR2 YFSETQ. This CDR3 comprises 16 residues. Trimming took 1 base from V and 1 from J; bases not matched to a gene: 7. CDR3 loop: CASSLQAGGENTEAFF. The CDR3, as DNA: TGCGCCAGCAGCTTGCAGGCAGGGGGGGAGAACACTGAAGCTTTCTTT.

This clonotype occurred many times. The chain links TRBV5-1 to TRBJ1-2; the match to TRBD1 covers 10 bases. Germline V gene sequence: CDR1 SGHRS, CDR2 YFSETQ. Trimming removed 4 bases from V and 8 bases from J; junction bases left unmatched: 5. CDR3 length: 13 amino acids. The CDR3 is CASSPGQGVGYTF. The CDR3 DNA sequence: TGCGCCAGCAGCCCAGGACAGGGGGTCGGCTACACCTTC.

The sample holds many counts of this clonotype. The chain has TRBV11-2 and TRBJ2-7, with D unclear. Trimming stripped 6 bases from V and 1 base from J, with 4 bases between. Germline V gene data show CDR1 as SGHAT and CDR2 as FQNNGV. The CDR3 loop spans 11 amino acids. DNA of the CDR3: TGTGCCAGCAGGTCGTCCTACGAGCAGTACTTC. Amino acids: CASRSSYEQYF.

This clonotype has at least ten counts. The chain carries TRBV12-3 or TRBV12-4 and TRBJ2-1, with 13 positions matching TRBD2. The CDR3 has 15 amino acids. After removal of 10 bases from V and 8 bases from J, the junction contained 11 bases not matched to a gene. The CDR3 loop is CATASGLAGADEQFF. The CDR3 coding sequence is TGTGCCACCGCTAGTGGACTAGCGGGAGCCGATGAGCAGTTCTTC.

The table lists this clonotype with many counts. This chain joins TRBV5-1 and TRBJ2-3, with 7 bases lining up with TRBD2. The CDR3 runs to 15 residues. CDR1 SGHRS and CDR2 YFSETQ come from the germline V gene. V lost 7 bases and J lost 5; bases outside the gene matches: 13. DNA of the CDR3: TGCGCCAGCTCCCGCGCTCAGCGGGGAGGAGATACGCAGTATTTT. Translating it yields CASSRAQRGGDTQYF.